The 2 T cell receptor beta chains below all came from one sample that was sequenced in a study of T cell changes during pregnancy in multiple sclerosis. Data came from immunoSEQ multiplex PCR; TCRdb stores just in-frame clones and leaves some out. This table has 40,000 to 60,000 clones, roughly 90% appearing once. The sequenced sample was CD4+ T cells from peripheral blood mononuclear cells, obtained after pregnancy. The source is a female donor with multiple sclerosis, enrolled in a pregnancy study.

The chain recombines TRBV11-3 with TRBJ2-7; 11 positions agree with TRBD2. Germline CDR1 reads SGHNT; CDR2 reads YENEEA. Trimming took 2 bases from V and 6 from J; bases not matched to a gene: 6. The CDR3 consists of 15 residues. CDR3 sequence: CASSLPSGRFREQYF. CDR3 nucleotide sequence: TGTGCCAGCAGCTTACCTAGCGGGAGGTTCCGCGAGCAGTACTTC. Based on the CDR3 plus reference TRBV11-3 and TRBJ2-7, the full variable domain is EAGVVQSPRYKIIEKKQPVAFWCNPISGHNTLYWYLQNLGQGPELLIRYENEEAVDDSQLPKDRFSAERLKGVDSTLKIQPAELGDSAVYLCASSLPSGRFREQYFGPGTRLTVT.

This chain connects TRBV4-1 to TRBJ2-1; 12 bases are a match to TRBD2. This CDR3 spans 16 amino acids. J lost 5 bases, V lost 4 bases, and 6 bases had no gene match. Germline V gene data show CDR1 as MGHRA and CDR2 as YSYEKL. The CDR3 DNA follows: TGCGCCAGCAGCCGAGGGGGACTAGCGGGTAACAATGAGCAGTTCTTC. Translated: CASSRGGLAGNNEQFF.